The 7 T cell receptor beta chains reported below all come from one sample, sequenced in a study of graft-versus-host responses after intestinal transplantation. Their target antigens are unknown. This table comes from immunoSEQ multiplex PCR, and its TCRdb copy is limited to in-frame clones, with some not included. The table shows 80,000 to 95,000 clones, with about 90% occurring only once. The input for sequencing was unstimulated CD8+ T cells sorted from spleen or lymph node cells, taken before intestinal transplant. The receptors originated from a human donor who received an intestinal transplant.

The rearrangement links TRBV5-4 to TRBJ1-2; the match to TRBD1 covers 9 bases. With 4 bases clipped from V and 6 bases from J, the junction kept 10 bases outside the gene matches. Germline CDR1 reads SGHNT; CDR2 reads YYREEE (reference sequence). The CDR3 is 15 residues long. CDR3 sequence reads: CASSPTGTGSNGYTF. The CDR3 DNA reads TGTGCCAGCAGCCCCACCGGGACAGGGTCCAATGGCTACACCTTC.

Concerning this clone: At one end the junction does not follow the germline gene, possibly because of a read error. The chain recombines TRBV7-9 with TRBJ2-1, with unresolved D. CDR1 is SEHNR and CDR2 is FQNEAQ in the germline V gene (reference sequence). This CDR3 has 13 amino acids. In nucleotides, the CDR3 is TGTGCCAGCAGCGATCTCTACCGGGTTGAGCGGTTCTTC. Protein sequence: CASSDLYRVERFF.

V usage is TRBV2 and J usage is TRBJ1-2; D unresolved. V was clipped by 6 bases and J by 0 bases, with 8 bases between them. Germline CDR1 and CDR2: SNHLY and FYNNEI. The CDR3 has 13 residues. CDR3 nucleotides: TGTGCCAGCAGACTGACATCTAACTATGGCTACACCTTC. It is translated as CASRLTSNYGYTF.

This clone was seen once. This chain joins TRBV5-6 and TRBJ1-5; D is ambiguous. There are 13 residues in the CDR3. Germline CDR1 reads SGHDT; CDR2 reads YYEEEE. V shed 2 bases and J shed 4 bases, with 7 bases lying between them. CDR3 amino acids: CASSLGWNQPQHF. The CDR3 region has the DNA TGTGCCAGCAGCTTAGGGTGGAATCAGCCCCAGCATTTT.

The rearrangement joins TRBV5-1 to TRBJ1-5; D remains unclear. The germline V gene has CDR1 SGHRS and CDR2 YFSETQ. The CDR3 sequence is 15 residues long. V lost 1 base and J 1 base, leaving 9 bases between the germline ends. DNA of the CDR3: TGCGCCAGCAGCTTGCTCGGGTCGAGCAATCAGCCCCAGCATTTT. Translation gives CASSLLGSSNQPQHF.

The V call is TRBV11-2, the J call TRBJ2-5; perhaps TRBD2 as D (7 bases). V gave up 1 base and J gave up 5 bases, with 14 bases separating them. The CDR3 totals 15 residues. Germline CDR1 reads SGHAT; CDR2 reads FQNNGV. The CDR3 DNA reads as TGTGCCAGCAGCTTAGGCTACGGGGGGCTGGAGACCCAGTACTTC. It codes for CASSLGYGGLETQYF.

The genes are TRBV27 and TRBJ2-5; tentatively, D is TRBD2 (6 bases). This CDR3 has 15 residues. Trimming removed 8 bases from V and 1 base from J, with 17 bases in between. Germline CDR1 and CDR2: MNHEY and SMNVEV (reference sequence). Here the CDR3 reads CASRGWVSGQETQYF. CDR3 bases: TGTGCCAGCCGGGGGTGGGTTAGCGGCCAAGAGACCCAGTACTTC.